This T cell receptor (beta chain) was obtained from a study of blood T cell repertoires in COVID-19. Study-level information: Both acute and convalescent COVID-19 samples were obtained from the United States, Italy and Spain. PBMCs, B-cell-depleted T cells, or T cells provided the cDNA or gDNA that made up the material.

In the original analysis: Reference gene primer amplification gave estimated nucleated cell counts. The assay was immunoSEQ multiplex PCR, and TCRdb's table has in-frame clones only and misses some. D and trimming come from the DNA, and the V and J calls and clone size come from that table. Here the sample spans about 200,000 clones, 85% being singletons. The CDR3 runs 14 residues. Trimming took off 5 bases at V and 4 bases at J, with 14 bases between the two ends. Germline assignment: CDR1 SEHNR and CDR2 FQNEAQ (reference sequence). The clonotype was recovered from a man between 60 and 75 years old with COVID-19, enrolled during active disease. V gene TRBV7-9 combines with J gene TRBJ1-2; D not resolved. Sequences were obtained from peripheral blood. The CDR3 DNA reads TGTGCCAGCAGCGAGGACTCGGCGGGCTATGGCTACACCTTC. This codes for CASSEDSAGYGYTF. The full variable domain, completed using reference TRBV7-9 and TRBJ1-2, is DTGVSQNPRHKITKRGQNVTFRCDPISEHNRLYWYRQTLGQGPEFLTYFQNEAQLEKSRLLSDRFSAERPKGSFSTLEIQRTEQGDSAMYLCASSEDSAGYGYTFGSGTRLTVV.